This T cell receptor (beta chain) was sequenced for a study of control samples from healthy donors and cancer patients. V gave up 3 bases and J gave up 7 bases, with 20 bases separating them. From germline, CDR1 is SGHDT and CDR2 YYEEEE. The length of the CDR3 is 15 residues. The assay was immunoSEQ multiplex PCR, and TCRdb's table has in-frame clones only and misses some. In the table there are about 38,000 clones, 83% of which are singletons. This chain uses TRBV5-6 with TRBJ2-7, with D uncertain. The sample consisted of PBMCs. The sequence derives from a woman aged 60 to 75 with lung cancer. This chain's CDR3 is CASSYSLQPLLEQYF. CDR3 nucleotides: TGTGCCAGCAGCTACTCTCTCCAGCCCCTCTTAGAGCAGTACTTC.